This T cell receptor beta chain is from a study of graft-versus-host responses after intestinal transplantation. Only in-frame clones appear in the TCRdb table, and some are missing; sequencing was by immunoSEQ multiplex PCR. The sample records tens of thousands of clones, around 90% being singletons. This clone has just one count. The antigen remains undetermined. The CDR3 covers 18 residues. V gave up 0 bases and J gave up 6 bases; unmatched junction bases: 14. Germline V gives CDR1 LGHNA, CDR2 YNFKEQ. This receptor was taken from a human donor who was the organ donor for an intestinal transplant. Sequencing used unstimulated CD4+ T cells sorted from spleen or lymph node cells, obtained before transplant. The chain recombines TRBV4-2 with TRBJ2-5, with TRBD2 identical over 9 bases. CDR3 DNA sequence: TGTGCCAGCAGCCAAGAGGGCCTGGGTAGCGGGGGTCCACAGACCCAGTACTTC. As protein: CASSQEGLGSGGPQTQYF.